Detailed here is one TCR beta chain. The data belong to a study of blood T cell repertoires in COVID-19. Study in general: The samples span acute and convalescent COVID-19 from the United States, Italy and Spain.

The CDR3 spans 16 residues. The V gene end was trimmed by 1 base and the J gene end by 7 bases; junction bases not matched to a gene: 5. The germline CDR1 and CDR2 sequences are LNHNV and YYDKDF (reference sequence). Generated by immunoSEQ multiplex PCR, the TCRdb table keeps only in-frame clones and is missing some. The repertoire holds 200,000 to 250,000 clones, with 84% as singletons. Sequencing input: peripheral blood. This receptor was taken from a woman between 55 and 75 years old who had recovered from COVID-19. J is TRBJ1-4 and V is TRBV15; 11 bases line up with TRBD1. Here the CDR3 DNA reads TGTGCCACCAGCAGAGCCGGACAGGGGGCGGGTGAAAAACTGTTTTTT. Encoded protein: CATSRAGQGAGEKLFF.